This TCR beta chain was identified in a study of human T cells and chemical hapten exposure. As for the study in general: Patch testing placed 0.01% DPC on the upper back, with readings at 6 days.

Germline assignment: CDR1 LGHDT and CDR2 YNNKEL (reference sequence). V was clipped by 0 bases and J by 9 bases, with 5 bases between them. This CDR3 contains 11 residues. The study's library attached unique molecular identifiers to single cDNA molecules. In the study's own analysis: With a range of about 20,000 to 700,000, the median per sample was roughly 97,000 TCRs. TCRdb analysed the RACE reads with MiXCR anew, one entry per CDR3 protein. TCRdb's processing, not the authors', yielded these V and J calls. The sample holds approximately 260,000 distinct CDR3 sequences, around 7.3% seen once. This clonotype was seen a handful of times. Time point denoted: pre-sensitization, week 0. The treatment was: therapeutic diphenylcyclopropenone sensitization with weekly scalp DPC. Samples of blood were obtained prior to the application of each patch test.

The source material was whole blood, sampled in connection with sensitization to the hapten diphenylcyclopropenone (DPC). The chain combines TRBV3-1 with TRBJ1-2; D uncertain. The source is a man between 18 and 35 years old with alopecia areata. Some clones in this sample may be carry-over from other donors' samples. CDR3: CASSQDRSYTF. CDR3 in DNA: TGTGCCAGCAGCCAAGATCGAAGCTACACCTTC. Full variable domain (rest looked up from reference TRBV3-1 and TRBJ1-2): DTAVSQTPKYLVTQMGNDKSIKCEQNLGHDTMYWYKQDSKKFLKIMFSYNNKELIINETVPNRFSPKSPDKAHLNLHINSLELGDSAVYFCASSQDRSYTFGSGTRLTVV.